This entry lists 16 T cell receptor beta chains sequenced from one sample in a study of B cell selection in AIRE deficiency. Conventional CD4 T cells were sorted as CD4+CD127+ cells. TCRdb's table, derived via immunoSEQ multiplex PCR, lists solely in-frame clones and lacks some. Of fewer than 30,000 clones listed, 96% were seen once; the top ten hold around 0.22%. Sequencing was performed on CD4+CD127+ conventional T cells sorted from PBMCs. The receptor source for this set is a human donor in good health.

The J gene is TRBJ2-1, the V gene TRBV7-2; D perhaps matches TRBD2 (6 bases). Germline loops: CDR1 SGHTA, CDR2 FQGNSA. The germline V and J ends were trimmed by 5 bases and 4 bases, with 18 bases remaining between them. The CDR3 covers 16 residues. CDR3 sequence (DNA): TGTGCCAGCAGCCGGGACCCCATCGGGACTTACAATGAGCAGTTCTTC. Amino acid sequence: CASSRDPIGTYNEQFF.

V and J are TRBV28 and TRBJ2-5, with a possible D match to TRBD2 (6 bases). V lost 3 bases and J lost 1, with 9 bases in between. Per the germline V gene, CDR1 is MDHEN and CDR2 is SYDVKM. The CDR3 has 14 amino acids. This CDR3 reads CASSLGGAQETQYF. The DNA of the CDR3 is TGTGCCAGCAGTTTGGGCGGGGCCCAAGAGACCCAGTACTTC.

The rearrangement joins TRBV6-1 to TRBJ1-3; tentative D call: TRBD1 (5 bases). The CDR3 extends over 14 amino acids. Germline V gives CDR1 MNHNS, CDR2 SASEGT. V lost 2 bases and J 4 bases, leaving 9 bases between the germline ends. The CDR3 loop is CASSEQGLGNTIYF. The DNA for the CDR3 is TGTGCCAGCAGTGAACAGGGACTAGGAAACACCATATATTTT.

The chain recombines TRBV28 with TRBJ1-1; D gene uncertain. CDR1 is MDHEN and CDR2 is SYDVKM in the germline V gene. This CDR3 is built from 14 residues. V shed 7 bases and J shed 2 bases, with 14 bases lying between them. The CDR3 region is CASTPLGANTEAFF. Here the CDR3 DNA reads TGTGCCAGCACCCCCCTGGGAGCAAACACTGAAGCTTTCTTT.

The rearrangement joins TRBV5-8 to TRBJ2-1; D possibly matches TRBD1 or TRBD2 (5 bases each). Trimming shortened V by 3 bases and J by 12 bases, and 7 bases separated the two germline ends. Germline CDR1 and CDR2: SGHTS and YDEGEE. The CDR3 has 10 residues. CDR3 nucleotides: TGTGCCAGCAGCTGGGGACCGCAGTTCTTC. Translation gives CASSWGPQFF.

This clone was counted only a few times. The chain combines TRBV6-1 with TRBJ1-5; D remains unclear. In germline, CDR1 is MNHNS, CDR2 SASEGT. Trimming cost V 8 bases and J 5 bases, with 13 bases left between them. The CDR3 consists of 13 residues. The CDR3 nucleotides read TGTGCCAGCCAAATCCGTATGGATCAGCCCCAGCATTTT. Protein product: CASQIRMDQPQHF.

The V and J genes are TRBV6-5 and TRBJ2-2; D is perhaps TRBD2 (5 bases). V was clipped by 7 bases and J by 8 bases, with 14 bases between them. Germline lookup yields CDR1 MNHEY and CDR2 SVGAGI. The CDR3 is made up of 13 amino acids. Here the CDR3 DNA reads TGTGCCAGCATGAGATACTCGGGGGGGGAGCTGTTTTTT. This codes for CASMRYSGGELFF.

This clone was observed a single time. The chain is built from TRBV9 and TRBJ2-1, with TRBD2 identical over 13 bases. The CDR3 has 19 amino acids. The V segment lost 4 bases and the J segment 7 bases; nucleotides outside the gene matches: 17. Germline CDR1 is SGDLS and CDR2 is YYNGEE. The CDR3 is CASSPDAFPGLAGDNEQFF. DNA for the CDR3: TGTGCCAGCAGCCCTGATGCCTTTCCTGGACTAGCGGGAGATAATGAGCAGTTCTTC.

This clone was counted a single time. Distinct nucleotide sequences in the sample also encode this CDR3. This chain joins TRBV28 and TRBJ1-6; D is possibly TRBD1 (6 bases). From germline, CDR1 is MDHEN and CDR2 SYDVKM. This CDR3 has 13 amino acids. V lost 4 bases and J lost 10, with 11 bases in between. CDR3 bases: TGTGCCAGCAGTTCAGGGGCCTCATCACCCCTCCACTTT. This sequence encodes CASSSGASSPLHF.

This chain's CDR3 is CAIRIRGISTDTQYF. CDR3 DNA: TGTGCCATTCGGATTCGAGGGATCAGCACAGATACGCAGTATTTT. This chain links TRBV10-3 with TRBJ2-3, with D tentatively TRBD2 (5 bases). Germline loops: CDR1 ENHRY, CDR2 SYGVKD. The CDR3 totals 15 residues. V gave up 9 bases and J gave up 0 bases, with 16 bases separating them.

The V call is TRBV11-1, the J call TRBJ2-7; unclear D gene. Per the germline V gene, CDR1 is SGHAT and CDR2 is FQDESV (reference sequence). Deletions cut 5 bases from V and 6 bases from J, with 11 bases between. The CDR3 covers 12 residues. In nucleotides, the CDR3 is TGTGCCAGCAGCCCAGTAGGGCTCGAGCAGTACTTC. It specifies CASSPVGLEQYF.

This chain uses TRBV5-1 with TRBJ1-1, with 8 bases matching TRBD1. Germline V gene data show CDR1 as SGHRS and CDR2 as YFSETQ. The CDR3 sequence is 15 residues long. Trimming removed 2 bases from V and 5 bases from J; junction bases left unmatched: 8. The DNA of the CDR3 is TGCGCCAGCAGCTTATTTGGACAGGGAGGTACTGAAGCTTTCTTT. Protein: CASSLFGQGGTEAFF.

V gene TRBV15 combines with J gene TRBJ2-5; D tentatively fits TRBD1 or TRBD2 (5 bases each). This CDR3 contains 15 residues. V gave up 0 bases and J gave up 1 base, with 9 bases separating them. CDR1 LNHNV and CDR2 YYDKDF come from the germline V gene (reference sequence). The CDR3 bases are TGTGCCACCAGCAGAGATCCGGGGCCCCAAGAGACCCAGTACTTC. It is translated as CATSRDPGPQETQYF.

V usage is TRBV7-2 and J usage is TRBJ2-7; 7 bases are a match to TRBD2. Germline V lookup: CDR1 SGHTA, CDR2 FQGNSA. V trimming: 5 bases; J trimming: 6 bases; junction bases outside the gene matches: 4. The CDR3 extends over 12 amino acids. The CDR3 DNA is TGTGCCAGCAGCGGCTTAGCGGGCGAGCAGTACTTC. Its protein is CASSGLAGEQYF.

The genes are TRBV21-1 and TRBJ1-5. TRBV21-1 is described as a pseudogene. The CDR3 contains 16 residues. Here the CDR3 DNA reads TGTGCCAGCAGCACCCGAAGGAGGGGTAGCAATCAGCCCCAGCATTTT. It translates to CASSTRRRGSNQPQHF.

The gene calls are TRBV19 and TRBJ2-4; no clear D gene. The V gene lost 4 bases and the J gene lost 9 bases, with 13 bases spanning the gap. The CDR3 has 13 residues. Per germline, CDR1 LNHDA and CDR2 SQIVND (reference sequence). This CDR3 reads CASSKGPFSIQYF. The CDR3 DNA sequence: TGTGCCAGTAGTAAAGGCCCATTCAGCATTCAGTACTTC.